This T cell receptor beta chain originates from a study of T cell changes during pregnancy in multiple sclerosis. This table comes from immunoSEQ multiplex PCR, and its TCRdb copy is limited to in-frame clones, with some not included. The top ten clones hold around 1.5% of a sample with about 110,000 clones, less than 95% of them seen once. Sequencing used peripheral blood, obtained after pregnancy. This TCR was sampled from a female donor with multiple sclerosis, enrolled in a pregnancy study.

As DNA, the CDR3 is TGCGCCAGCAGCTTGGCCTTACGGGACAGCAGCTATGGCTACACCTTC. As protein: CASSLALRDSSYGYTF. This chain connects TRBV5-1 to TRBJ1-2; 7 bases line up with TRBD1. Losses at the gene ends were 0 bases for V and 4 bases for J; bases not matched to a gene: 9. Germline assignment: CDR1 SGHRS and CDR2 YFSETQ. This CDR3 contains 16 residues.